This passage covers 3 T cell receptor beta chains from one sample sequenced in a study of blood T cell repertoires in COVID-19. Method: immunoSEQ multiplex PCR; TCRdb's copy keeps in-frame clones and lacks some. The sample carries about 210,000 clones, about 82% recorded once. Sequencing used peripheral blood. The source is a woman in her 70s with COVID-19, enrolled during active disease.

In the case of this clone: A read error may explain this, as a much larger clone is one base away. In the same sample, other DNA sequences code for this CDR3. The rearrangement links TRBV3-1 (or the pseudogene TRBV3-2) to TRBJ1-1; D is possibly TRBD1 (5 bases). V lost 3 bases, J lost 1 base, and 6 bases lay in between. This CDR3 is 13 amino acids long. Germline lookup yields CDR1 LGHDT and CDR2 YNNKEL (reference sequence). This CDR3 is CASSHGGNTEAFF. The CDR3 DNA reads as TGTGCCAGCAGCCACGGGGGGAACACTGAAGCTTTCTTT.

The chain uses TRBV3-1 (or the pseudogene TRBV3-2) and TRBJ2-1; weak D call: TRBD2 (5 bases). This CDR3 comprises 15 residues. From germline, CDR1 is LGHDT and CDR2 YNNKEL (reference sequence). The V gene lost 1 base and the J gene lost 7 bases, with 14 bases spanning the gap. The CDR3 coding sequence is TGTGCCAGCAGCCAAGGATGGGAGTTGGGAAATGAGCAGTTCTTC. This codes for CASSQGWELGNEQFF.

The CDR3 DNA reads TGCGCCAGCAGCGGGGGGACTAGCGGGAGGGGTCCCAACAATGAGCAGTTCTTC. It translates to CASSGGTSGRGPNNEQFF. V and J are TRBV5-1 and TRBJ2-1, with 16 positions matching TRBD2. The CDR3 is 18 residues long. Germline CDR1 reads SGHRS; CDR2 reads YFSETQ. J lost 5 bases, V lost 4 bases, and 9 bases had no gene match.